This is a list of T cell receptor beta chains from one sample in a study of siplizumab effects on memory and regulatory T cells. Sequencing was performed with immunoSEQ multiplex PCR; in TCRdb, only in-frame clones are kept and a portion is missing. The table has about 56,000 clones, around 97% seen once. The sequencing sample was made of naive CD8+ T cells sorted from blood. Source of these receptors: a human donor in good health. The CDR3 runs from the conserved cysteine through the conserved F or W. D genes are given only for firm matches. A clone size is listed for some rows: how often the clone was seen (once, few, many), or a class if it is expanded.

V gene: TRBV7-9
D gene: .
CDR3 length: 12
clone size: .
J gene: TRBJ2-7
CDR3 DNA: TGTGCCAGCAGACGGGACGGCTACGAGCAGTACTTC
CDR3 protein: CASRRDGYEQYF

V gene: TRBV7-8
D gene: TRBD1
CDR3 length: 14
clone size: .
J gene: TRBJ2-5
CDR3 DNA: TGTGCCAGCAGCCCTGGGACAGGGCAGGAGACCCAGTACTTC
CDR3 protein: CASSPGTGQETQYF

V gene: TRBV11-2
D gene: .
CDR3 length: 15
clone size: .
J gene: TRBJ1-1
CDR3 DNA: TGTGCCAGCAGCTTAGAGTATAGGGAAGGCACTGAAGCTTTCTTT
CDR3 protein: CASSLEYREGTEAFF

V gene: TRBV15
D gene: .
CDR3 length: 15
clone size: .
J gene: TRBJ1-2
CDR3 DNA: TGTGCCACCAGCTCCCGGCGAGGGGAAGTCTATGGCTACACCTTC
CDR3 protein: CATSSRRGEVYGYTF

V gene: TRBV27
D gene: .
CDR3 length: 15
clone size: .
J gene: TRBJ2-7
CDR3 DNA: TGTGCCAGCAGTTTCTCAGGGGGGAGCTCCTACGAGCAGTACTTC
CDR3 protein: CASSFSGGSSYEQYF

V gene: TRBV2
D gene: .
CDR3 length: 15
clone size: once
J gene: TRBJ2-7
CDR3 DNA: TGTGCCAGCAGTGAAGCGCTGGGGGGGGGCGACGAGCAGTACTTC
CDR3 protein: CASSEALGGGDEQYF

V gene: TRBV6-5
D gene: .
CDR3 length: 15
clone size: .
J gene: TRBJ1-5
CDR3 DNA: TGTGCCAGCAGTTACTCGAATCAGGGTAATCAGCCCCAGCATTTT
CDR3 protein: CASSYSNQGNQPQHF

V gene: TRBV9
D gene: .
CDR3 length: 14
clone size: .
J gene: TRBJ2-5
CDR3 DNA: TGTGCCAGCCAAACAGGGAATATGGGAGAGACCCAGTACTTC
CDR3 protein: CASQTGNMGETQYF

V gene: TRBV19
D gene: TRBD1
CDR3 length: 13
clone size: .
J gene: TRBJ1-1
CDR3 DNA: TGTGCCAGTACTCCGACAGGGGAAACTGAAGCTTTCTTT
CDR3 protein: CASTPTGETEAFF

V gene: TRBV2
D gene: .
CDR3 length: 15
clone size: .
J gene: TRBJ2-5
CDR3 DNA: TGTGCCAGCAGTGAAGCGGGGGGACAGCGGGAGACCCAGTACTTC
CDR3 protein: CASSEAGGQRETQYF

V gene: TRBV12-5
D gene: TRBD2
CDR3 length: 17
clone size: .
J gene: TRBJ2-1
CDR3 DNA: TGTGCTAGTGGCGGGCCTAGCGGAACCTACTCCTACAATGAGCAGTTCTTC
CDR3 protein: CASGGPSGTYSYNEQFF

V gene: TRBV27
D gene: .
CDR3 length: 14
clone size: .
J gene: TRBJ1-5
CDR3 DNA: TGTGCCAGCAGTCCCTACCTAGGAAATCAGCCCCAGCATTTT
CDR3 protein: CASSPYLGNQPQHF

V gene: TRBV5-8
D gene: TRBD2
CDR3 length: 16
clone size: once
J gene: TRBJ2-1
CDR3 DNA: TGTGCCAGCAGCTCCCCGGGAGGGTCCATTTACAATGAGCAGTTCTTC
CDR3 protein: CASSSPGGSIYNEQFF

V gene: TRBV15
D gene: .
CDR3 length: 10
clone size: .
J gene: TRBJ1-2
CDR3 DNA: TGTGCCACCAGCTTGGGTGGCTACACCTTC
CDR3 protein: CATSLGGYTF

V gene: TRBV28
D gene: .
CDR3 length: 15
clone size: .
J gene: TRBJ1-5
CDR3 DNA: TGTGCCAGCACCCCCCCAGGAGAGTGGACTCAGCCCCAGCATTTT
CDR3 protein: CASTPPGEWTQPQHF

V gene: TRBV13
D gene: TRBD1
CDR3 length: 14
clone size: .
J gene: TRBJ2-7
CDR3 DNA: TGTGCCAGCAGCAGAGAAAGACAGGGCAGCGAGCAGTACTTC
CDR3 protein: CASSRERQGSEQYF

V gene: TRBV10-1
D gene: TRBD2
CDR3 length: 15
clone size: .
J gene: TRBJ2-1
CDR3 DNA: TGCGCCAGCAGTGACATGGGACTAGCGACGGGTGAGCAGTTCTTC
CDR3 protein: CASSDMGLATGEQFF

V gene: TRBV9
D gene: .
CDR3 length: 15
clone size: .
J gene: TRBJ2-1
CDR3 DNA: TGTGCCAGCAGCGTAGGGGTAGCTTGGTACAATGAGCAGTTCTTC
CDR3 protein: CASSVGVAWYNEQFF

V gene: TRBV6-5
D gene: .
CDR3 length: 13
clone size: once
J gene: TRBJ2-7
CDR3 DNA: TGTGCCAGCAGTTACAAGAGCCACTACGAGCAGTACTTC
CDR3 protein: CASSYKSHYEQYF

V gene: TRBV29-1
D gene: TRBD2
CDR3 length: 14
clone size: .
J gene: TRBJ2-7
CDR3 DNA: TGCAGCGTACCTGGACTAGCGGGAGAACACGAGCAGTACTTC
CDR3 protein: CSVPGLAGEHEQYF

V gene: TRBV15
D gene: .
CDR3 length: 13
clone size: .
J gene: TRBJ2-3
CDR3 DNA: TGTGCCACCAGCAGAGAGGGATCAGATACGCAGTATTTT
CDR3 protein: CATSREGSDTQYF

V gene: TRBV29-1
D gene: TRBD2
CDR3 length: 14
clone size: .
J gene: TRBJ2-4
CDR3 DNA: TGCAGCGTTGCGCTAGCGGGACACAAAAACATTCAGTACTTC
CDR3 protein: CSVALAGHKNIQYF

V gene: TRBV4-1
D gene: TRBD1
CDR3 length: 15
clone size: .
J gene: TRBJ2-7
CDR3 DNA: TGCGCCAGCAGCCAAGACCCCCCGACAGGGGGCGTGCAGTACTTC
CDR3 protein: CASSQDPPTGGVQYF

V gene: TRBV6-6
D gene: TRBD1
CDR3 length: 15
clone size: .
J gene: TRBJ1-5
CDR3 DNA: TGTGCCAGCAGTGGGACAGGGGTAGGCAATCAGCCCCAGCATTTT
CDR3 protein: CASSGTGVGNQPQHF

V gene: TRBV5-4
D gene: TRBD1
CDR3 length: 15
clone size: .
J gene: TRBJ2-5
CDR3 DNA: TGTGCCAGCAGCCCGCCCGACAGGGAACAAGAGACCCAGTACTTC
CDR3 protein: CASSPPDREQETQYF

V gene: TRBV25-1
D gene: .
CDR3 length: 14
clone size: once
J gene: TRBJ1-1
CDR3 DNA: TGTGCCAGCAGCCCGGGACCCACGGGCACTGAAGCTTTCTTT
CDR3 protein: CASSPGPTGTEAFF

V gene: TRBV11-1
D gene: TRBD1
CDR3 length: 15
clone size: once
J gene: TRBJ2-2
CDR3 DNA: TGTGCCAGCAGCCCGGGACAGGGGGCGGTCGGGGAGCTGTTTTTT
CDR3 protein: CASSPGQGAVGELFF

V gene: TRBV4-2
D gene: .
CDR3 length: 16
clone size: .
J gene: TRBJ1-4
CDR3 DNA: TGTGCCAGCAGCCAAGTGGGGGATTCGCGGAATGAAAAACTGTTTTTT
CDR3 protein: CASSQVGDSRNEKLFF

V gene: TRBV13
D gene: TRBD1
CDR3 length: 14
clone size: .
J gene: TRBJ1-1
CDR3 DNA: TGTGCCAGCAGCTCAACAGGGGGCGGCACTGAAGCTTTCTTT
CDR3 protein: CASSSTGGGTEAFF

V gene: TRBV19
D gene: .
CDR3 length: 14
clone size: .
J gene: TRBJ2-7
CDR3 DNA: TGTGCCAGTGGCTTAGGCGAGAGCTCCTACGAGCAGTACTTC
CDR3 protein: CASGLGESSYEQYF

V gene: TRBV28
D gene: .
CDR3 length: 14
clone size: .
J gene: TRBJ1-5
CDR3 DNA: TGTGCCAGCCTTACCGAGGGAGGAGCTCAGCCCCAGCATTTT
CDR3 protein: CASLTEGGAQPQHF

V gene: TRBV14
D gene: .
CDR3 length: 16
clone size: .
J gene: TRBJ2-7
CDR3 DNA: TGTGCCAGCAGCCAAGATACCCAGGCTGTGCCTTACGAGCAGTACTTC
CDR3 protein: CASSQDTQAVPYEQYF

V gene: TRBV28
D gene: .
CDR3 length: 14
clone size: .
J gene: TRBJ2-1
CDR3 DNA: TGTGCCAGCAGACCTACCGGGAACTACAATGAGCAGTTCTTC
CDR3 protein: CASRPTGNYNEQFF

V gene: TRBV7-2
D gene: .
CDR3 length: 15
clone size: .
J gene: TRBJ2-1
CDR3 DNA: TGTGCCAGCAGCTTACAGGGTCCTAGTTACAATGAGCAGTTCTTC
CDR3 protein: CASSLQGPSYNEQFF

V gene: TRBV27
D gene: .
CDR3 length: 15
clone size: .
J gene: TRBJ2-1
CDR3 DNA: TGTGCCAGCAGTTCTTCCGGGACGGATGGAGAGGGGCAGTTCTTC
CDR3 protein: CASSSSGTDGEGQFF

V gene: TRBV7-6
D gene: .
CDR3 length: 15
clone size: .
J gene: TRBJ2-5
CDR3 DNA: TGTGCCAGCAGCTCGAAGGGGCTCCTAGAAGGGACCCAGTACTTC
CDR3 protein: CASSSKGLLEGTQYF